This is a list of T cell receptor beta chains from one sample in a study of T cell responses to AZD1222 COVID-19 vaccine. Here immunoSEQ multiplex PCR was the method, and the copy in TCRdb shows in-frame clones only, minus some. The sample consists of about 59,000 clones, 89% of them appearing once. The sample in question was peripheral blood, obtained 28 days after the second AZD1222 dose. The receptors were sampled from an adult who received the AZD1222 COVID-19 vaccine. Each CDR3 is given with its conserved first and last residue. Fields, in order: D gene, J gene, V gene, clone size, CDR3 protein, CDR3 DNA. D genes are given only for firm matches. Only part of the rows carry a size: once, few, many, or a class if the clone is expanded.

d_gene: TRBD1
j_gene: TRBJ1-6
v_gene: TRBV2
abundance: few
CDR3aa: CASSVGQGGSPLHF
CDR3nt: TGTGCCAGCAGTGTTGGGCAGGGGGGGTCACCCCTCCACTTT

d_gene: TRBD1
j_gene: TRBJ1-5
v_gene: TRBV6-2/TRBV6-3
abundance: -
CDR3aa: CASSYGDRGQGNQPQHF
CDR3nt: TGTGCCAGCAGTTACGGGGACAGGGGGCAGGGAAATCAGCCCCAGCATTTT

d_gene: -
j_gene: TRBJ2-7
v_gene: TRBV4-1
abundance: -
CDR3aa: CASSQDIRSYEQYF
CDR3nt: TGCGCCAGCAGCCAAGATATTCGGTCCTACGAGCAGTACTTC

d_gene: TRBD2
j_gene: TRBJ2-2
v_gene: TRBV7-9
abundance: -
CDR3aa: CASRPPRTSGGAIGELFF
CDR3nt: TGTGCCAGCAGGCCCCCTAGGACTAGCGGGGGGGCTATCGGGGAGCTGTTTTTT

d_gene: -
j_gene: TRBJ2-1
v_gene: TRBV5-1
abundance: -
CDR3aa: CASSFGTASSYNEQFF
CDR3nt: TGCGCCAGCAGCTTCGGGACGGCCAGCTCCTACAATGAGCAGTTCTTC

d_gene: -
j_gene: TRBJ1-1
v_gene: TRBV9
abundance: -
CDR3aa: CASSVAVTRRTEAFF
CDR3nt: TGTGCCAGCAGCGTAGCTGTCACAAGGAGGACTGAAGCTTTCTTT

d_gene: -
j_gene: TRBJ1-5
v_gene: TRBV4-2
abundance: -
CDR3aa: CASSQDLGWGPESNQPQHF
CDR3nt: TGTGCCAGCAGCCAAGATCTCGGGTGGGGGCCCGAGAGCAATCAGCCCCAGCATTTT

d_gene: TRBD1
j_gene: TRBJ1-2
v_gene: TRBV19
abundance: -
CDR3aa: CASTLKTGWDGYTF
CDR3nt: TGTGCCAGTACCCTAAAGACAGGGTGGGACGGCTACACCTTC

d_gene: -
j_gene: TRBJ2-5
v_gene: TRBV28
abundance: once
CDR3aa: CATGDGPRETQYF
CDR3nt: TGTGCCACCGGGGACGGCCCGAGGGAGACCCAGTACTTC

d_gene: -
j_gene: TRBJ2-7
v_gene: TRBV3-1/TRBV3-2
abundance: -
CDR3aa: CASTPLRGPYEQYF
CDR3nt: TGTGCCAGCACCCCGCTCAGGGGTCCCTACGAGCAGTACTTC

d_gene: -
j_gene: TRBJ2-4
v_gene: TRBV30
abundance: -
CDR3aa: CAWSVMRTAKNIQYF
CDR3nt: TGTGCCTGGAGTGTCATGCGGACAGCCAAAAACATTCAGTACTTC

d_gene: -
j_gene: TRBJ1-5
v_gene: TRBV6-1
abundance: -
CDR3aa: CASSEERGFTSNQPQHF
CDR3nt: TGTGCCAGCAGTGAAGAAAGGGGGTTTACTAGCAATCAGCCCCAGCATTTT

d_gene: -
j_gene: TRBJ2-1
v_gene: TRBV21-1
abundance: -
CDR3aa: CASRQHRDSSYNEQFF
CDR3nt: TGTGCCAGCAGACAACACCGGGACAGCTCCTACAATGAGCAGTTCTTC

d_gene: TRBD1
j_gene: TRBJ1-2
v_gene: TRBV5-4
abundance: once
CDR3aa: CASSPGTGRFDYGYTF
CDR3nt: TGTGCCAGCAGCCCTGGGACAGGGAGGTTTGACTATGGCTACACCTTC

d_gene: TRBD1
j_gene: TRBJ1-1
v_gene: TRBV11-2
abundance: few
CDR3aa: CASSPWGQMNTEAFF
CDR3nt: TGTGCCAGCAGCCCGTGGGGACAGATGAACACTGAAGCTTTCTTT

d_gene: -
j_gene: TRBJ1-1
v_gene: TRBV15
abundance: -
CDR3aa: CATSRVGLGAEAFF
CDR3nt: TGTGCCACCAGCAGAGTAGGGTTGGGGGCTGAAGCTTTCTTT

d_gene: -
j_gene: TRBJ2-3
v_gene: TRBV9
abundance: -
CDR3aa: CASSPPGVTDTQYF
CDR3nt: TGTGCCAGCAGCCCTCCCGGGGTCACAGATACGCAGTATTTT

d_gene: TRBD2
j_gene: TRBJ2-5
v_gene: TRBV7-3
abundance: -
CDR3aa: CASSLFGGARETQYF
CDR3nt: TGTGCCAGCAGCCTCTTCGGGGGGGCCAGAGAGACCCAGTACTTC

d_gene: TRBD1
j_gene: TRBJ1-5
v_gene: TRBV10-1
abundance: -
CDR3aa: CASSEGTEGSGTNQPQHF
CDR3nt: TGCGCCAGCAGTGAGGGGACAGAGGGGAGTGGGACAAATCAGCCCCAGCATTTT

d_gene: TRBD1
j_gene: TRBJ1-2
v_gene: TRBV9
abundance: -
CDR3aa: CASSVGGQGNYGYTF
CDR3nt: TGTGCCAGCAGCGTAGGGGGACAGGGGAACTATGGCTACACCTTC